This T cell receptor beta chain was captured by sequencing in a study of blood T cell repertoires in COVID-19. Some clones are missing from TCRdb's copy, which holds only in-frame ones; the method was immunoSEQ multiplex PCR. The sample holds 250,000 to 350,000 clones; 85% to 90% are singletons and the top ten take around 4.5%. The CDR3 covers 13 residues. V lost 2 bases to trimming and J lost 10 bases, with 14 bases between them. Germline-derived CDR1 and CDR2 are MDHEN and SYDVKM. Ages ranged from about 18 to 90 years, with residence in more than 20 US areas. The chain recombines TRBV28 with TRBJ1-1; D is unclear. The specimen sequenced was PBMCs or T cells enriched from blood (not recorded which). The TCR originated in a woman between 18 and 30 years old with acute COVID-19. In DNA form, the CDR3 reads TGTGCCAGCAGTTTAGGCCTTCCCGGCGGAGCTTTCTTT. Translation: CASSLGLPGGAFF.